The 17 T cell receptor beta chains below were found in one sample sequenced in a study of CD8+ T cells in alopecia areata. Extracted RNA was reverse transcribed, and the resulting cDNA served as sequencing template. Repertoires were generated with immunoSEQ multiplex PCR, while TCRdb's copy carries only in-frame clones and drops some. The sample has more than 110,000 clones; around 60% are singletons. This specimen consisted of CD4+ T cells sorted from blood, obtained at week 0. The receptors come from a human donor with alopecia areata.

This clone was detected once. This sequence joins TRBV4-2 and TRBJ2-5, with 11 bases identical to TRBD2. The V gene's germline CDR1 is LGHNA and CDR2 YNFKEQ. The length of the CDR3 is 15 residues. V lost 4 bases and J lost 7; bases outside the gene matches: 8. Here the CDR3 reads CASSLQTSGEVTQYF. CDR3 in DNA: TGTGCCAGCAGCCTCCAGACTAGCGGGGAGGTGACCCAGTACTTC.

This chain connects TRBV7-2 to TRBJ1-4; 8 positions agree with TRBD1. The CDR3 extends over 13 amino acids. Unmatched junction bases numbered 3, after V lost 5 bases and J lost 7 bases. Germline loops: CDR1 SGHTA, CDR2 FQGNSA. The CDR3 nucleotides are TGTGCCAGCAGCCGGACAGGGTTTGAAAAACTGTTTTTT. Its translation is CASSRTGFEKLFF.

This clone has just a few counts. This rearrangement joins TRBV29-1 to TRBJ1-5; D is unclear. Germline V gene lookup returns CDR1 SQVTM and CDR2 ANQGSEA. Trimming cost V 4 bases and J 4 bases, with 11 bases left between them. The CDR3 consists of 13 residues. The CDR3 loop reads CSVGGQDNQPQHF. CDR3 nucleotides: TGCAGCGTTGGCGGGCAGGATAATCAGCCCCAGCATTTT.

Of note for this clone: Other DNA sequences in the sample encode the same CDR3. The chain carries TRBV7-2 and TRBJ1-1; 7 nucleotides line up with TRBD1. With 3 bases clipped from V and 8 bases from J, the junction kept 6 bases outside the gene matches. Germline CDR1 reads SGHTA; CDR2 reads FQGNSA. The CDR3 runs 13 residues. The CDR3 nucleotides read TGTGCCAGCAGCTTGGGCCCGGGACAGGAAGCTTTCTTT. It is translated as CASSLGPGQEAFF. The full variable domain, with the rest looked up from reference TRBV7-2 and TRBJ1-1, is GAGVSQSPSNKVTEKGKDVELRCDPISGHTALYWYRQSLGQGLEFLIYFQGNSAPDKSGLPSDRFSAERTGGSVSTLTIQRTQQEDSAVYLCASSLGPGQEAFFGQGTRLTVV.

The chain is built from TRBV29-1 and TRBJ1-1, with D unresolved. V dropped 0 bases and J dropped 0 bases, with 5 bases sitting between them. CDR3 length: 13 amino acids. CDR1 SQVTM and CDR2 ANQGSEA come from the germline V gene. The CDR3 sequence is CSVEDQLNTEAFF. Here the CDR3 DNA reads TGCAGCGTTGAAGATCAGCTGAACACTGAAGCTTTCTTT.

The V call is TRBV6-1, the J call TRBJ1-6; D ambiguous. Trimming shortened V by 1 base and J by 0 bases, and 16 bases separated the two germline ends. This CDR3 region has 19 residues. Germline V lookup: CDR1 MNHNS, CDR2 SASEGT. CDR3 in DNA: TGTGCCAGCAGTGAAGGGGGTGTCGGGGAGGGCTCCTATAATTCACCCCTCCACTTT. This gives the protein CASSEGGVGEGSYNSPLHF.

The rearrangement uses TRBV5-1 and TRBJ2-3; 11 positions agree with TRBD2. J gave up 4 bases and V 0 bases, and 10 bases lay outside the gene matches. The CDR3 is made up of 18 amino acids. Germline CDR1 SGHRS, CDR2 YFSETQ. DNA of the CDR3: TGCGCCAGCAGCTTGGGACTAGCGGGGCCTTTAGGGGCAGATACGCAGTATTTT. Protein sequence: CASSLGLAGPLGADTQYF.

A word on this clone: The sample holds other DNA sequences that translate to the same CDR3. The V gene is TRBV25-1, the J gene TRBJ2-7; perhaps TRBD2 as D (5 bases). This CDR3 has 14 residues. Germline-derived CDR1 and CDR2 are MGHDK and SYGVNS. The V end lost 2 bases, the J end lost 2 bases, and 10 bases lay between the germline ends. The DNA of the CDR3 is TGTGCCAGCAGTGAAAGCGGCAGAGCCTACGAGCAGTACTTC. This gives the protein CASSESGRAYEQYF.

The rearrangement uses TRBV29-1 and TRBJ1-1; D unresolved. V lost 7 bases and J 8 bases, leaving 14 bases between the germline ends. Germline V gives CDR1 SQVTM, CDR2 ANQGSEA. CDR3 size: 11 residues. CDR3 in DNA: TGCAGCGCCGGGAGCCCTAGGGAAGCTTTCTTT. This codes for CSAGSPREAFF. Using reference TRBV29-1 and TRBJ1-1 for the parts outside the CDR3, the full variable domain is SAVISQKPSRDICQRGTSLTIQCQVDSQVTMMFWYRQQPGQSLTLIATANQGSEATYESGFVIDKFPISRPNLTFSTLTVSNMSPEDSSIYLCSAGSPREAFFGQGTRLTVV.

The chain couples TRBV29-1 to TRBJ2-6; D might be TRBD2 (5 bases). Germline V gene lookup returns CDR1 SQVTM and CDR2 ANQGSEA. This CDR3 is built from 12 residues. The V end lost 4 bases, the J end lost 4 bases, and 5 bases lay between the germline ends. CDR3 residues: CSVGEGANVLTF. The CDR3 region has the DNA TGCAGCGTTGGGGAGGGGGCCAACGTCCTGACTTTC.

The chain carries TRBV7-2 and TRBJ2-5; D may be TRBD1 or TRBD2 (5 bases each). CDR3 length equals 14 residues. Germline CDR1 is SGHTA and CDR2 is FQGNSA. V gave up 7 bases and J gave up 4 bases, with 16 bases separating them. CDR3 amino acids: CASTRGTVGETQYF. In DNA, the CDR3 is TGTGCCAGCACCCGAGGGACGGTGGGAGAGACCCAGTACTTC.

J is TRBJ2-3 and V is TRBV9, with D perhaps TRBD2 (6 bases). Trimming left V 3 bases short and J 1 base short, with 9 bases between. This CDR3 has 14 residues. CDR1 is SGDLS, CDR2 YYNGEE, per germline. The CDR3 loop reads CASSGGGGTDTQYF. Here the CDR3 DNA reads TGTGCCAGCAGCGGCGGCGGGGGCACAGATACGCAGTATTTT.

The chain links TRBV7-2 to TRBJ2-6; 8 nucleotides align to TRBD1. J lost 2 bases, V lost 2 bases, and 2 bases had no gene match. Looked up from germline, CDR1 is SGHTA and CDR2 is FQGNSA. The CDR3 contains 16 residues. The CDR3 nucleotides read TGTGCCAGCAGCTTAAACAGGGGGGCTGGGGCCAACGTCCTGACTTTC. Amino acid sequence: CASSLNRGAGANVLTF.

The chain combines TRBV19 with TRBJ1-6; TRBD1 is a possible D gene (5 bases). This CDR3 contains 16 residues. Germline loops: CDR1 LNHDA, CDR2 SQIVND (reference sequence). Trimming left V 5 bases short and J 7 bases short, with 18 bases between. CDR3 in DNA: TGTGCCAGTAGTCATCTCCGGGACGCCGGGAATTCACCCCTCCACTTT. Translation gives CASSHLRDAGNSPLHF.

The table lists this clone with a count of one. V gene TRBV6-6 combines with J gene TRBJ1-2; tentatively, D is TRBD1 (6 bases). Trimming took off 4 bases at V and 0 bases at J, with 15 bases between the two ends. The germline V gene encodes CDR1 MNHNY and CDR2 SVGAGI (reference sequence). This CDR3 is built from 16 residues. CDR3 region: CASSSHGQLANYGYTF. CDR3 DNA sequence: TGTGCCAGCAGTTCACATGGACAGCTAGCTAACTATGGCTACACCTTC.

This clone has a single count. The chain links TRBV28 to TRBJ2-7; TRBD1 matches at 7 bases. Germline V gene data show CDR1 as MDHEN and CDR2 as SYDVKM. The CDR3 extends over 15 amino acids. The V and J ends lost 10 bases and 3 bases, in that order; junction bases with no gene match: 15. The CDR3 region is CATIQGPSTIYEQYF. CDR3 bases: TGTGCCACGATACAGGGGCCCTCTACCATCTACGAGCAGTACTTC. The full variable domain, completed using reference TRBV28 and TRBJ2-7, is DVKVTQSSRYLVKRTGEKVFLECVQDMDHENMFWYRQDPGLGLRLIYFSYDVKMKEKGDIPEGYSVSREKKERFSLILESASTNQTSMYLCATIQGPSTIYEQYFGPGTRLTVT.

This clone was observed a handful of times. This chain connects TRBV5-4 to TRBJ2-3; D may match TRBD1 or TRBD2 (6 bases each). The germline gives CDR1 SGHNT, CDR2 YYREEE (reference sequence). This CDR3 spans 13 amino acids. V dropped 5 bases and J dropped 3 bases, with 10 bases sitting between them. CDR3 in amino acids: CASRKGGTDTQYF. The CDR3 DNA sequence: TGTGCCAGCAGAAAAGGGGGGACAGATACGCAGTATTTT.